Listed below are T cell receptor beta chains from one sample, sequenced in a study of T cell clones after liver transplantation. Using immunoSEQ multiplex PCR, the repertoire was profiled, and TCRdb retains in-frame clones only, with some absent. The sample has fewer than 25,000 clones; approximately 93% are singletons. The sample was CD8+ T cells from blood, taken less than 27 months after liver transplant. These receptors were taken from a human patient who received a liver transplant. The T cells may come from the graft donor. CDR3s include the opening cysteine and the closing phenylalanine or tryptophan. D genes are given only for firm matches. The size entry is marked missing in some rows and otherwise reads once, few, many or a size class.

clone_size,v_call,j_call,d_call,cdr3_aa,cdr3_nt
once,TRBV7-9,TRBJ1-4,NA,CASSSGTTNEKLFF,TGTGCCAGCAGCTCCGGGACAACTAATGAAAAACTGTTTTTT
NA,TRBV5-4,TRBJ2-1,NA,CASSLERYNEQFF,TGTGCCAGCAGCTTGGAACGGTACAATGAGCAGTTCTTC
NA,TRBV19,TRBJ2-7,TRBD1,CASSMGQGFSEQYF,TGTGCCAGTAGTATGGGACAGGGCTTCAGCGAGCAGTACTTC
NA,TRBV4-1,TRBJ2-7,NA,CASSPSLVSEQYF,TGCGCCAGCAGCCCGAGTCTGGTCTCCGAGCAGTACTTC
NA,TRBV27,TRBJ2-1,TRBD2,CASSLLAGDGNEQFF,TGTGCCAGCAGTTTACTAGCGGGAGACGGCAATGAGCAGTTCTTC
NA,TRBV29-1,TRBJ2-2,TRBD1,CSARTGEAGELFF,TGCAGCGCGAGGACAGGGGAGGCCGGGGAGCTGTTTTTT
NA,TRBV11-1,TRBJ2-7,NA,CASSLDSSYEQYF,TGTGCCAGCAGCTTAGACAGTTCCTACGAGCAGTACTTC
NA,TRBV27,TRBJ2-3,TRBD1,CASSPGTGGMDTQYF,TGTGCCAGCAGTCCCGGGACAGGGGGGATGGATACGCAGTATTTT
few,TRBV11-3,TRBJ2-7,NA,CASSSQAEAGEQYF,TGTGCCAGCAGCTCACAAGCGGAAGCGGGCGAGCAGTACTTC
NA,TRBV2,TRBJ2-7,NA,CATSKGYEDEQYF,TGTGCCACCTCTAAGGGGTATGAGGACGAGCAGTACTTC
NA,TRBV27,TRBJ1-2,NA,CASSLRGFLNYGYTF,TGTGCCAGCAGTTTGAGGGGGTTCCTTAACTATGGCTACACCTTC
NA,TRBV5-1,TRBJ1-5,TRBD1,CASSPGTGVQPQHF,TGCGCCAGCAGCCCCGGGACAGGGGTGCAGCCCCAGCATTTT
NA,TRBV5-4,TRBJ2-7,TRBD1,CASSLGDRGYEQYF,TGTGCCAGCAGCTTGGGGGACAGGGGGTACGAGCAGTACTTC
NA,TRBV27,TRBJ2-3,NA,CASSLWDISTDTQYF,TGTGCCAGCAGTTTGTGGGACATAAGCACAGATACGCAGTATTTT
NA,TRBV11-2,TRBJ2-5,NA,CASSLDPIQETQYF,TGTGCCAGCAGCTTAGATCCGATCCAAGAGACCCAGTACTTC
NA,TRBV5-6,TRBJ1-2,TRBD1,CASSPGQEVSFYGYTF,TGTGCCAGCAGCCCGGGACAGGAAGTTTCATTCTATGGCTACACCTTC
NA,TRBV28,TRBJ2-7,TRBD1,CASRTGTVPIEQYF,TGTGCCAGCCGGACCGGGACAGTTCCTATCGAGCAGTACTTC
NA,TRBV7-9,TRBJ1-4,NA,CASSHRAQNPNEKLFF,TGTGCCAGCAGCCACCGTGCACAGAATCCTAATGAAAAACTGTTTTTT
NA,TRBV9,TRBJ2-1,NA,CASSGLYNEQFF,TGTGCCAGCAGCGGACTATACAATGAGCAGTTCTTC
NA,TRBV2,TRBJ2-1,TRBD2,CASRDGGSLGLAGVNSYNEQFF,TGTGCCAGCAGGGATGGGGGGTCATTGGGACTAGCGGGAGTAAACTCCTACAATGAGCAGTTCTTC
once,TRBV5-6,TRBJ1-1,NA,CASSNELGGNTEAFF,TGTGCCAGCAGCAACGAGCTCGGGGGTAACACTGAAGCTTTCTTT
NA,TRBV4-3,TRBJ2-7,NA,CASSQGAGSYEQYF,TGCGCCAGCAGCCAAGGAGCAGGGTCCTACGAGCAGTACTTC
NA,TRBV2,TRBJ2-3,TRBD1,CASSLGQGAADTQYF,TGTGCCAGCAGCCTAGGACAGGGTGCAGCCGATACGCAGTATTTT
NA,TRBV11-1,TRBJ2-7,TRBD2,CASSSWTSGRDEQYF,TGTGCCAGCAGCTCATGGACTAGCGGGAGGGACGAGCAGTACTTC
NA,TRBV14,TRBJ2-2,TRBD2,CASSQAATSGRRYTGELFF,TGTGCCAGCAGCCAAGCGGCGACTAGCGGGAGGAGGTACACCGGGGAGCTGTTTTTT
NA,TRBV10-3,TRBJ2-1,NA,CAISDGTRVNEQFF,TGTGCCATCAGTGACGGGACGCGGGTCAATGAGCAGTTCTTC
NA,TRBV7-9,TRBJ2-2,NA,CASSLGGQTGELFF,TGTGCCAGCAGCTTAGGGGGTCAAACCGGGGAGCTGTTTTTT
once,TRBV9,TRBJ2-3,TRBD2,CASSAGGTSASSQYF,TGTGCCAGCAGCGCGGGAGGGACTAGCGCCAGTTCGCAGTATTTT
NA,TRBV6-6,TRBJ2-7,NA,CAVGAYEQYF,TGTGCTGTTGGGGCCTACGAGCAGTACTTC
NA,TRBV6-5,TRBJ2-3,TRBD1,CASSSSPGGLADTQYF,TGTGCCAGCAGTTCCTCCCCAGGGGGTTTGGCAGATACGCAGTATTTT
NA,TRBV7-3,TRBJ2-3,NA,CASSLRELGGFGTDTQYF,TGTGCCAGCAGCTTAAGGGAACTGGGGGGCTTCGGGACAGATACGCAGTATTTT
NA,TRBV29-1,TRBJ2-5,NA,CSVSGGQLQTQYF,TGCAGCGTCTCAGGAGGGCAGTTGCAGACCCAGTACTTC
NA,TRBV5-1,TRBJ2-7,TRBD2,CASSLGTSGRAIYEQYF,TGCGCCAGCAGCTTGGGGACTAGCGGGAGGGCCATATACGAGCAGTACTTC
NA,TRBV7-8,TRBJ1-5,TRBD1,CASSLGQGQWQPQHF,TGTGCCAGCAGCTTAGGCCAGGGACAGTGGCAGCCCCAGCATTTT
NA,TRBV7-9,TRBJ2-5,NA,CASSLLEAQETQYF,TGTGCCAGCAGCTTATTGGAAGCACAAGAGACCCAGTACTTC
NA,TRBV19,TRBJ2-1,NA,CASSTWEAIHEQFF,TGTGCCAGTAGTACCTGGGAGGCTATTCATGAGCAGTTCTTC
once,TRBV7-9,TRBJ2-5,NA,CASSFRDGEETQYF,TGTGCCAGCAGCTTTCGGGACGGGGAAGAGACCCAGTACTTC
NA,TRBV19,TRBJ2-7,TRBD2,CASSIELAASYEQYF,TGTGCCAGTAGTATTGAACTAGCGGCCTCCTACGAGCAGTACTTC
NA,TRBV19,TRBJ1-2,TRBD1,CASHRQGWPYGYTF,TGTGCCAGCCATCGACAGGGCTGGCCCTATGGCTACACCTTC
NA,TRBV27,TRBJ2-7,NA,CASGYEQYF,TGTGCCAGCGGCTACGAGCAGTACTTC
NA,TRBV5-4,TRBJ2-7,NA,CASSGGGFGMTYEQYF,TGTGCCAGCAGCGGGGGTGGGTTTGGGATGACCTACGAGCAGTACTTC
NA,TRBV12-5,TRBJ2-7,NA,CASAPWRPSSYEQYF,TGTGCTAGTGCCCCATGGCGCCCAAGCTCCTACGAGCAGTACTTC
NA,TRBV7-9,TRBJ1-2,NA,CASSSNSGGTPIGYTF,TGTGCCAGCAGCTCCAACTCGGGGGGGACCCCTATCGGCTACACCTTC
NA,TRBV7-2,TRBJ2-1,NA,CASSPGAGGGNEQFF,TGTGCCAGCAGCCCGGGGGCAGGAGGAGGTAATGAGCAGTTCTTC
NA,TRBV5-4,TRBJ2-5,TRBD1,CASSPAAIGQGLETQYF,TGTGCCAGCAGCCCGGCGGCGATAGGACAGGGTTTAGAGACCCAGTACTTC
NA,TRBV2,TRBJ2-7,NA,CASREGLAYEQYF,TGTGCCAGCAGGGAGGGATTAGCCTACGAGCAGTACTTC
once,TRBV27,TRBJ2-6,TRBD1,CASSLNRDSPFPGANVLTF,TGTGCCAGCAGTCTAAACCGGGACAGCCCGTTCCCTGGGGCCAACGTCCTGACTTTC
once,TRBV27,TRBJ2-3,NA,CASSFSGEGTDTQYF,TGTGCCAGCAGTTTTTCAGGGGAGGGCACAGATACGCAGTATTTT
NA,TRBV7-6,TRBJ2-5,NA,CASSLEIGETQYF,TGTGCCAGCAGCTTAGAAATCGGGGAGACCCAGTACTTC
NA,TRBV7-9,TRBJ2-7,NA,CASSTSGTPYEQYF,TGTGCCAGCAGCACCTCCGGGACGCCCTACGAGCAGTACTTC
NA,TRBV10-3,TRBJ2-1,NA,CAIRGTEQFF,TGTGCCATCAGGGGGACCGAGCAGTTCTTC
NA,TRBV15,TRBJ2-1,NA,CATSSLSGPRYNEQFF,TGTGCCACCAGCAGCCTTAGCGGACCTCGCTACAATGAGCAGTTCTTC
NA,TRBV7-2,TRBJ2-7,NA,CASSLPGPFYEQYF,TGTGCCAGCAGCTTACCAGGACCGTTCTACGAGCAGTACTTC
NA,TRBV6-6,TRBJ2-7,NA,CASTLRGTAIGEQYF,TGTGCCAGCACTCTTCGGGGGACGGCGATCGGAGAGCAGTACTTC
NA,TRBV6-5,TRBJ2-1,NA,CASSFDSLGGNEQFF,TGTGCCAGCAGCTTCGACAGTCTAGGTGGAAATGAGCAGTTCTTC
NA,TRBV19,TRBJ2-7,TRBD2,CASSVGLAGGEQYF,TGTGCCAGTAGCGTGGGACTAGCGGGAGGTGAGCAGTACTTC
NA,TRBV29-1,TRBJ1-2,NA,CSVDGGGYGYTF,TGCAGCGTTGACGGGGGCGGCTATGGCTACACCTTC
NA,TRBV6-1,TRBJ2-7,NA,CASSESQGYGEQYF,TGTGCCAGCAGTGAGAGTCAGGGCTACGGCGAGCAGTACTTC
NA,TRBV7-2,TRBJ1-2,NA,CASSFAGAGYGYTF,TGTGCCAGCAGCTTCGCAGGGGCTGGTTATGGCTACACCTTC
NA,TRBV7-9,TRBJ2-7,NA,CASSTGYEQYF,TGTGCCAGCAGCACGGGCTACGAGCAGTACTTC